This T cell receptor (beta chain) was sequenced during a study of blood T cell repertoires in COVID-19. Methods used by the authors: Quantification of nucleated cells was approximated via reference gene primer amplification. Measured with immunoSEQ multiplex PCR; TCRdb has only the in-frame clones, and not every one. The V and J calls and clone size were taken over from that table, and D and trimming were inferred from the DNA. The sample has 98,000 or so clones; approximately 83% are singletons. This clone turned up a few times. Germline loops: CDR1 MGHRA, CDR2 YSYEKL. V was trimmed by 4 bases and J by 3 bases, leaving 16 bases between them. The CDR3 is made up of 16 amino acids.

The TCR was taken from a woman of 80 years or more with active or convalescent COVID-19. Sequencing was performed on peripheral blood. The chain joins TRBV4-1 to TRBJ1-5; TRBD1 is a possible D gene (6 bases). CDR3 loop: CASSRTAGLSNQPQHF. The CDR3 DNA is TGCGCCAGCAGCCGGACAGCGGGGCTGTCCAATCAGCCCCAGCATTTT.